Included here is one T cell receptor beta chain sequence, with context. This specimen belongs to a study of T cell changes during pregnancy in multiple sclerosis. This table comes from immunoSEQ multiplex PCR, and its TCRdb copy is limited to in-frame clones, with some not included. Of fewer than 50,000 clones in the sample, roughly 90% are singletons; the top ten hold about 5.1%. The V gene end was trimmed by 6 bases and the J gene end by 2 bases; junction bases not matched to a gene: 11. Germline CDR1 MRHNA, CDR2 SNTAGT. The CDR3 contains 17 residues. The receptor was derived from a female donor in good health, enrolled as a control in a pregnancy study. The material sequenced was peripheral blood, taken in the second trimester of pregnancy. V gene TRBV6-4 combines with J gene TRBJ2-2, with TRBD2 matching over 8 bases. The CDR3 bases are TGTGCCAGCAGCCCTCGGGCTAGCGGGCTAAACACCGGGGAGCTGTTTTTT. This codes for CASSPRASGLNTGELFF.